This T cell receptor (beta chain) is from a study of T cell responses to AZD1222 COVID-19 vaccine. Assay: immunoSEQ multiplex PCR; the TCRdb copy retains only in-frame clones and omits some. The sample lists 150,000 or so clones, around nine tenths occurring once. This clone has at least ten counts. Antigen unknown. The study's findings and limits: Donors were chiefly white British, with a greater number of females, and clonal diversity was perhaps underestimated.

The CDR3 extends over 13 amino acids. The germline gives CDR1 SGHAT, CDR2 FQNNGV. V was cut by 6 bases and J by 12 bases, with 21 bases left in between. The receptor was derived from an adult in good health. Material: peripheral blood, obtained on day 0 of AZD1222 vaccination. The chain combines TRBV11-2 with TRBJ2-7; no clear D gene. In DNA, the CDR3 is TGTGCCAGCAGACCAGCAGGAGCCCCACGGCGGTACTTC. Its protein product is CASRPAGAPRRYF.